Shown below are 4 T cell receptor beta chains from a single sample sequenced in a study of response to subunit inactivated influenza vaccine. TCRdb itself ran the RT-PCR reads through MiXCR, one entry per CDR3 protein. The sample lists approximately 530,000 distinct CDR3 sequences, 7.2% seen once, with roughly 14% in the top ten. This material consisted of PBMCs from blood, taken about 24 months after vaccination. These receptors were collected from a man aged 50 to 69 who received an inactivated influenza vaccine.

This clonotype appeared many times. The J gene is TRBJ2-3, the V gene TRBV9; unclear D gene. Per the germline V gene, CDR1 is SGDLS and CDR2 is YYNGEE. This CDR3 region has 14 residues. V lost 4 bases to trimming and J lost 1 base, with 10 bases between them. CDR3 bases: TGTGCCAGCAGCCCCGATGGCCGCACAGATACGCAGTATTTT. Encoded protein: CASSPDGRTDTQYF.

The chain uses TRBV4-3 and TRBJ1-2, with unresolved D. This CDR3 is 13 amino acids long. The V and J ends lost 0 bases and 5 bases respectively, with 7 bases between them. From germline, CDR1 is LGHNA and CDR2 YSLEER. Here the CDR3 reads CASSQDLRYGYTF. The CDR3 DNA is TGCGCCAGCAGCCAAGATTTGAGATATGGCTACACCTTC.

This clonotype showed up many times. The chain is built from TRBV6-6 and TRBJ2-7; 7 nucleotides match TRBD1. This CDR3 is 13 amino acids long. Germline lookup yields CDR1 MNHNY and CDR2 SVGAGI (reference sequence). V lost 6 bases to trimming and J lost 3 bases; unmatched junction nucleotides: 5. The CDR3 loop reads CASSWGQIYEQYF. Here the CDR3 DNA reads TGTGCCAGCAGCTGGGGACAGATCTACGAGCAGTACTTC.

The chain couples TRBV7-2 to TRBJ2-3, with 7 bases identical to TRBD1. V lost 4 bases, J lost 3 bases, and 4 bases stayed unmatched. Germline CDR1 SGHTA, CDR2 FQGNSA. The CDR3 has 14 amino acids. The CDR3 reads CASSSGQLTDTQYF. CDR3 coding DNA: TGTGCCAGCAGCTCGGGACAGTTAACAGATACGCAGTATTTT.